The source of this TCR beta chain is a study of breast tumors, draining lymph nodes, adjacent tissues. This clonotype was found many times. Germline V lookup: CDR1 SNHLY, CDR2 FYNNEI. The trim removed 6 bases at V and 7 bases at J, leaving 8 bases unmatched. This CDR3 comprises 14 residues. TCRdb re-called the multiplex PCR reads with MiXCR, one entry per CDR3 protein. The data show more than 30,000 distinct CDR3 sequences, roughly 63% seen once. The rearrangement uses TRBV2 and TRBJ1-5; TRBD1 agrees at 8 bases. The source of this sequence is a female donor with breast cancer. Some clones in this sample may be carry-over from other donors' samples. Sequencing input: breast tumor tissue. In nucleotides, the CDR3 is TGTGCCAGCAGCCCCACAGGGGGAGACCAGCCCCAGCATTTT. Encoded protein: CASSPTGGDQPQHF.